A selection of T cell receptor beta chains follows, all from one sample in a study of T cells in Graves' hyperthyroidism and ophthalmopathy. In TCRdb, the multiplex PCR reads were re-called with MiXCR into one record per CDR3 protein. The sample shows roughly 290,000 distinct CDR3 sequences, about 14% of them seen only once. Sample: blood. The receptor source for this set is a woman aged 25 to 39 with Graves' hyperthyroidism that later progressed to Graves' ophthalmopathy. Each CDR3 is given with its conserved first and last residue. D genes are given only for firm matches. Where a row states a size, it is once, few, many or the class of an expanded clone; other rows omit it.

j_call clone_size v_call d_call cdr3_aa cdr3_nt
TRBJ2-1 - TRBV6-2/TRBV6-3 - CASSYRAKQFF TGTGCCAGCAGTTATAGGGCAAAGCAGTTCTTC
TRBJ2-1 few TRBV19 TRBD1 CASLDRGGIGDEQFF TGTGCCAGCCTAGACAGGGGTGGGATCGGGGATGAGCAGTTCTTC
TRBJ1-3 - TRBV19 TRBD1 CASSTTGTGGTVDGNTIYF TGTGCCAGTAGTACAACCGGGACAGGGGGCACCGTTGATGGAAACACCATATATTTT
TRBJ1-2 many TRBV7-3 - CASSLQGNQGGYTF TGTGCCAGCAGCTTACAGGGCAACCAGGGTGGCTACACCTTC
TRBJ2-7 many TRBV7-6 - CASSLGGGRSYEQYF TGTGCCAGCAGCTTAGGTGGGGGCCGTTCCTACGAGCAGTACTTC
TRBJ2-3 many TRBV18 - CASSPLRTDTQYF TGTGCCAGCTCACCATTACGCACAGATACGCAGTATTTT
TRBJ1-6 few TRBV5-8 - CASSSLKQGQNSPLHF TGTGCCAGCAGCTCCCTCAAACAGGGTCAAAATTCACCCCTCCACTTT
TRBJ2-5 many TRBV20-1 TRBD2 CSARDRLAGGETQYF TGCAGTGCTAGAGACCGACTAGCGGGAGGTGAGACCCAGTACTTC
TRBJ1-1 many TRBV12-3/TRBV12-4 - CASSLTIPGTEAFF TGTGCCAGCAGTCTAACTATCCCGGGCACTGAAGCTTTCTTT
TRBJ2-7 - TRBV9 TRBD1 CASSVTGTGAPYEQYF TGTGCCAGCAGCGTCACCGGGACAGGGGCTCCTTACGAGCAGTACTTC
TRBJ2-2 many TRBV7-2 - CASSALRLPGELFF TGTGCCAGCAGCGCCCTCCGTCTGCCCGGGGAGCTGTTTTTT
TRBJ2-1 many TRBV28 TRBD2 CASSLKRSGTVVVNEQFF TGTGCCAGCAGTTTAAAGAGGAGCGGGACCGTTGTGGTTAATGAGCAGTTCTTC
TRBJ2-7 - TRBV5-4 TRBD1 CASSSEVQGANEQYF TGTGCCAGCAGCTCGGAAGTGCAGGGGGCCAACGAGCAGTACTTC
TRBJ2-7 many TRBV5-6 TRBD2 CASTMGTTYEQYF TGTGCCAGCACCATGGGGACTACCTACGAGCAGTACTTC
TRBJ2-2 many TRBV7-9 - CAGSWTGELFF TGTGCCGGATCGTGGACCGGGGAGCTGTTTTTT
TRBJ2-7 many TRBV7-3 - CASSLQPHYEQYF TGTGCCAGCAGCTTACAGCCCCACTACGAGCAGTACTTC
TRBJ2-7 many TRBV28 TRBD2 CASSPRTSGNPYEQYF TGTGCCAGCAGTCCACGAACTAGCGGGAACCCCTACGAGCAGTACTTC
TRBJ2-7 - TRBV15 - CATSRRETYEQYF TGTGCCACCAGCAGGCGGGAAACCTACGAGCAGTACTTC
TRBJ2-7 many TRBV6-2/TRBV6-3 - CASSFPSYEQYF TGTGCCAGCAGTTTCCCCTCCTACGAGCAGTACTTC
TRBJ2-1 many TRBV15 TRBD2 CATSGRTSSDEQFF TGTGCCACCAGCGGAAGGACTAGTTCGGATGAGCAGTTCTTC
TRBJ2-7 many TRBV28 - CASTSGTETYEQYF TGTGCCAGCACGTCCGGGACTGAGACCTACGAGCAGTACTTC
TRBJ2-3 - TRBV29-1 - CSVAGYTDTQYF TGCAGCGTCGCTGGCTACACAGATACGCAGTATTTT
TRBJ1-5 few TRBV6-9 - CASSSYIGQPQHF TGTGCCAGCAGTTCTTACATCGGGCAGCCCCAGCATTTT
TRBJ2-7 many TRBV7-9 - CASSPPGVSPSEQYF TGTGCCAGCAGCCCGCCGGGCGTATCCCCTTCCGAGCAGTACTTC
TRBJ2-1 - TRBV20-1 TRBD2 CSARDLTSGGRGEQFF TGCAGTGCTAGAGATCTCACTAGCGGGGGGCGAGGAGAGCAGTTCTTC
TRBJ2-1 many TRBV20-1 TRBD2 CSAPLLAGGPHEQFF TGCAGTGCGCCCTTACTAGCGGGAGGGCCCCATGAGCAGTTCTTC